These 9 T cell receptor beta chains were all obtained from the same sample, sequenced in a study of pediatric ulcerative colitis. Clones were sequenced by immunoSEQ multiplex PCR, and TCRdb holds only the in-frame ones, with some missing. Of some 60,000 clones listed, 70% to 80% were seen once; the top ten hold roughly 5.5%. Sequences were obtained from blood. These receptors all come from a boy between 10 and 17 years old with moderate ulcerative colitis.

The CDR3 here is CASSEFGGRADIQYF. The CDR3 region has the DNA TGTGCCAGCAGTGAATTCGGGGGCAGGGCGGACATTCAGTACTTC. V and J are TRBV25-1 and TRBJ2-4; D may be TRBD1 or TRBD2 (6 bases each). From germline, CDR1 is MGHDK and CDR2 SYGVNS. This CDR3 is 15 amino acids long. V was cut by 1 base and J by 8 bases, with 15 bases left in between.

The gene calls are TRBV7-3 and TRBJ2-7, with 8 positions matching TRBD2. V gave up 4 bases and J gave up 3 bases; unmatched junction bases: 14. This CDR3 comprises 17 residues. CDR1 SGHTA and CDR2 FQGTGA come from the germline V gene. CDR3 sequence: CASSSEATSGRIYEQYF. The CDR3 DNA sequence: TGTGCCAGCAGCTCAGAAGCCACTAGCGGCAGAATCTACGAGCAGTACTTC.

The chain uses TRBV29-1 and TRBJ2-1; 11 nucleotides agree with TRBD2. V was pared by 3 bases and J by 1 base, with 5 bases of the junction left unmatched. Looked up from germline, CDR1 is SQVTM and CDR2 is ANQGSEA. The CDR3 has 16 amino acids. CDR3 loop: CSVEGLAVPSYNEQFF. The CDR3 region has the DNA TGCAGCGTTGAGGGACTAGCGGTCCCATCCTACAATGAGCAGTTCTTC.

V usage is TRBV7-9 and J usage is TRBJ1-1, with D unclear. Germline lookup yields CDR1 SEHNR and CDR2 FQNEAQ (reference sequence). This CDR3 spans 13 amino acids. Trimming pared 5 bases from V and 4 bases from J, leaving 11 bases between. The CDR3 coding sequence is TGTGCCAGCAGCCCGACTGGGATCACTGAAGCTTTCTTT. This encodes CASSPTGITEAFF.

The chain employs TRBV28 and TRBJ1-4, with unresolved D. This CDR3 is built from 14 residues. Germline CDR1 and CDR2: MDHEN and SYDVKM. V was cut by 0 bases and J by 0 bases, with 2 bases left in between. The DNA of the CDR3 is TGTGCCAGCAGTTTATGGCCAACTAATGAAAAACTGTTTTTT. Amino acids: CASSLWPTNEKLFF. The complete variable domain, with remaining parts taken from reference TRBV28 and TRBJ1-4, reads DVKVTQSSRYLVKRTGEKVFLECVQDMDHENMFWYRQDPGLGLRLIYFSYDVKMKEKGDIPEGYSVSREKKERFSLILESASTNQTSMYLCASSLWPTNEKLFFGSGTQLSVL.

V gene TRBV2 combines with J gene TRBJ1-1; perhaps TRBD1 as D (5 bases). This CDR3 contains 14 residues. Germline CDR1 reads SNHLY; CDR2 reads FYNNEI. Trimming removed 4 bases from V and 9 bases from J, with 18 bases in between. The CDR3 DNA sequence: TGTGCCAGCAGTGTAGACAGAACTACAACCCAAGCTTTCTTT. It specifies CASSVDRTTTQAFF.

The rearrangement uses TRBV19 and TRBJ1-1; D call uncertain. Trimming shortened V by 5 bases and J by 5 bases, and 12 bases separated the two germline ends. Germline lookup yields CDR1 LNHDA and CDR2 SQIVND (reference sequence). The CDR3 is made up of 13 amino acids. CDR3 amino acids: CASSLAKVTEAFF. In DNA, the CDR3 is TGTGCCAGTAGTCTTGCCAAGGTGACTGAAGCTTTCTTT. Complete variable domain (other parts from reference TRBV19 and TRBJ1-1): DGGITQSPKYLFRKEGQNVTLSCEQNLNHDAMYWYRQDPGQGLRLIYYSQIVNDFQKGDIAEGYSVSREKKESFPLTVTSAQKNPTAFYLCASSLAKVTEAFFGQGTRLTVV.

This clone was detected only once. The rearrangement links TRBV10-3 to TRBJ1-1; D remains ambiguous. CDR3 length: 15 residues. Germline-derived CDR1 and CDR2 are ENHRY and SYGVKD. Trimming removed 0 bases from V and 1 base from J, with 9 bases in between. The CDR3 is CAISESEEPNTEAFF. CDR3 DNA sequence: TGTGCCATCAGTGAGTCAGAAGAACCGAACACTGAAGCTTTCTTT.

The chain couples TRBV2 to TRBJ2-2, with TRBD2 matching over 7 bases. CDR1 and CDR2 from the germline V gene are SNHLY and FYNNEI. The CDR3 is made up of 16 amino acids. With 2 bases clipped from V and 1 base from J, the junction kept 4 bases outside the gene matches. CDR3: CASSEPLAVNTGELFF. CDR3 nucleotide sequence: TGTGCCAGCAGTGAACCCCTAGCGGTGAACACCGGGGAGCTGTTTTTT. Full variable domain (outside the CDR3, taken from reference TRBV2 and TRBJ2-2): EPEVTQTPSHQVTQMGQEVILRCVPISNHLYFYWYRQILGQKVEFLVSFYNNEISEKSEIFDDQFSVERPDGSNFTLKIRSTKLEDSAMYFCASSEPLAVNTGELFFGEGSRLTVL.